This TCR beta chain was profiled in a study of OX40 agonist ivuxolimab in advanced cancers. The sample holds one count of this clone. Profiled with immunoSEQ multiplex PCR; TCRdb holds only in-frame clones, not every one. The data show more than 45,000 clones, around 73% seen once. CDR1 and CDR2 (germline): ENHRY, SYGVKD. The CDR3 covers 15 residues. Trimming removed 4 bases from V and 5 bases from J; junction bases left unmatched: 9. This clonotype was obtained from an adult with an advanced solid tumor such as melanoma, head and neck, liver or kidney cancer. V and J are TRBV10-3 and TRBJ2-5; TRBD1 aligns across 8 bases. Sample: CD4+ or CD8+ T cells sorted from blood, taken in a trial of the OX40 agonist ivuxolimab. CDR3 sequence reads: CAISGTGTGGETQYF. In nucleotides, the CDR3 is TGTGCCATCAGTGGGACCGGGACAGGCGGCGAGACCCAGTACTTC.